One and the same sample provided the 10 T cell receptor beta chains below, sequenced in a study of cytomegalovirus exposure and HLA in healthy donors. The method was immunoSEQ multiplex PCR; TCRdb's version includes in-frame clones alone and lacks a portion of them. The sample has some 68,000 clones, just under 95% seen once; the top ten hold under 1.5%. Sequencing was performed on PBMCs. The receptor source for this set is a man between 18 and 29 years old in good health and CMV-seropositive.

This rearrangement joins TRBV4-1 to TRBJ2-3; TRBD2 agrees at 7 bases. Germline loops: CDR1 MGHRA, CDR2 YSYEKL. There are 15 residues in the CDR3. Germline trimming cut 5 bases from V and 1 base from J; bases unmatched to any gene: 6. As DNA, the CDR3 is TGCGCCAGCAGCTTAAGACTAGCCCGCACAGATACGCAGTATTTT. Translation: CASSLRLARTDTQYF.

This clone was seen only once. The chain employs TRBV19 and TRBJ1-2, with TRBD1 matching over 9 bases. CDR3 size: 16 residues. Germline trimming cut 5 bases from V and 6 bases from J; bases unmatched to any gene: 13. Germline CDR1 reads LNHDA; CDR2 reads SQIVND (reference sequence). This CDR3 reads CASSGGRDREVHGYTF. The CDR3 region has the DNA TGTGCCAGTAGTGGGGGCCGGGACAGGGAAGTCCATGGCTACACCTTC.

The chain uses TRBV10-3 and TRBJ2-3, with a tentative D call TRBD2 (6 bases). The germline V and J ends were trimmed by 6 bases and 0 bases, with 7 bases remaining between them. The CDR3 sequence is 13 residues long. Germline V gives CDR1 ENHRY, CDR2 SYGVKD. The CDR3 sequence: CAIRGTSTDTQYF. In DNA form, the CDR3 reads TGTGCCATCAGGGGGACTAGCACAGATACGCAGTATTTT.

The sample holds one count of this clone. The chain joins TRBV5-1 to TRBJ1-1; TRBD1 might be the D (5 bases). Germline V gene lookup returns CDR1 SGHRS and CDR2 YFSETQ. Trimming left V 0 bases short and J 1 base short, with 13 bases between. The CDR3 extends over 16 amino acids. The CDR3 sequence: CASSLEVQVTNTEAFF. The CDR3 nucleotides read TGCGCCAGCAGCTTGGAGGTACAGGTTACGAACACTGAAGCTTTCTTT.

With respect to this clone: The junction differs from germline at one of its ends, possibly a read error. This sequence joins TRBV7-7 and TRBJ2-1, with D maybe TRBD1 (6 bases). This CDR3 spans 15 amino acids. Germline V gives CDR1 SSHAT, CDR2 FNYEAQ (reference sequence). For the CDR3, the DNA is TGTGCTAGCAGCTTAGACGGGGACATTGACAATGAGCAGTTCTTC. This codes for CASSLDGDIDNEQFF.

CDR3 DNA: TGTGCCAGCAGGTACAGGGGTTATGCCTACAATGAGCAGTTCTTC. Its protein product is CASRYRGYAYNEQFF. This chain joins TRBV28 and TRBJ2-1; 7 positions match TRBD1. V was clipped by 6 bases and J by 2 bases; unmatched bases: 7. The V gene's germline CDR1 is MDHEN and CDR2 SYDVKM. The CDR3 sequence is 15 residues long.

V usage is TRBV30 and J usage is TRBJ1-1, with D maybe TRBD1 (6 bases). The germline gives CDR1 GTSNPN, CDR2 SVGIG (reference sequence). V gave up 5 bases and J gave up 10 bases, with 17 bases separating them. This CDR3 region has 12 residues. This CDR3 is CAWAAGAYGAFF. CDR3 sequence (DNA): TGTGCCTGGGCGGCAGGGGCCTACGGAGCTTTCTTT.

The rearrangement uses TRBV11-1 and TRBJ2-1, with TRBD1 matching 7 bases. This CDR3 has 13 amino acids. Germline CDR1 is SGHAT and CDR2 is FQDESV (reference sequence). The V gene end was trimmed by 4 bases and the J gene end by 8 bases; junction bases not matched to a gene: 5. The CDR3 sequence is CASSYRQGYEQFF. The CDR3 region has the DNA TGTGCCAGCAGCTACAGACAGGGCTATGAGCAGTTCTTC.

The chain uses TRBV18 and TRBJ2-3; maybe TRBD2 (5 bases). The CDR3 is made up of 15 amino acids. Trimming shortened V by 2 bases and J by 7 bases, and 16 bases separated the two germline ends. The germline V gene encodes CDR1 KGHSH and CDR2 LQKENI. In DNA form, the CDR3 reads TGTGCCAGCTCACCAACCTTCGGGAAAGGGAATACGCAGTATTTT. Translating gives CASSPTFGKGNTQYF.

The CDR3 protein is CAVGSGVQPQHF. CDR3 coding DNA: TGTGCCGTCGGTTCCGGGGTTCAGCCCCAGCATTTT. The V and J genes are TRBV10-3 and TRBJ1-5; D is ambiguous. V lost 11 bases and J lost 6, with 14 bases in between. CDR3 length equals 12 residues. Looked up from germline, CDR1 is ENHRY and CDR2 is SYGVKD.